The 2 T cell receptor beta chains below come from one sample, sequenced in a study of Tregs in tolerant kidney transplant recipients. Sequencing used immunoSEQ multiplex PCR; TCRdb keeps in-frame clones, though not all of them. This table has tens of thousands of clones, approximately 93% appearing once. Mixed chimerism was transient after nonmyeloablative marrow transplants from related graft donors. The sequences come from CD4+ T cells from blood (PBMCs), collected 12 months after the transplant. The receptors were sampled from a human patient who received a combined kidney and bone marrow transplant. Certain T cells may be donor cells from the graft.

The DNA for the CDR3 is TGTGCCATCAGTGCCCCGGGGGGCCCCTACAATGAGCAGTTCTTC. Protein: CAISAPGGPYNEQFF. The chain has TRBV10-3 and TRBJ2-1, with a possible D match to TRBD2 (7 bases). The CDR3 covers 15 residues. V lost 4 bases and J 2 bases, leaving 12 bases between the germline ends. CDR1 is ENHRY, CDR2 SYGVKD, per germline.

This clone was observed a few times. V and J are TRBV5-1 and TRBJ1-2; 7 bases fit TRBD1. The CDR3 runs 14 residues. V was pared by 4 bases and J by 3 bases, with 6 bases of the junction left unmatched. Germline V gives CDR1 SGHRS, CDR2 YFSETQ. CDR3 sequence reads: CASSPQGDDYGYTF. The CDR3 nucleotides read TGCGCCAGCAGCCCCCAGGGGGACGACTATGGCTACACCTTC.